The next 5 T cell receptor beta chains were all read from a single sample in a study of identical twins. Each CDR3 protein gets one entry after TCRdb re-called the 5' RACE reads with MiXCR. The data contain 1.5 million to 2 million distinct CDR3 sequences, around 33% of them singletons. Sequenced: cord blood. Receptors originate from a newborn girl in good health.

The rearrangement uses TRBV11-2 and TRBJ1-1; possibly TRBD1 for D (6 bases). CDR1 SGHAT and CDR2 FQNNGV come from the germline V gene. V gave up 1 base and J gave up 4 bases, with 13 bases separating them. The CDR3 is 15 residues long. The CDR3 spells CASSLGSLGGTEAFF. CDR3 in DNA: TGTGCCAGCAGCTTAGGGAGCCTAGGGGGCACTGAAGCTTTCTTT.

V gene TRBV20-1 combines with J gene TRBJ2-1; 12 bases are shared with TRBD2. In germline, CDR1 is DFQATT, CDR2 SNEGSKA (reference sequence). Trimming cost V 6 bases and J 0 bases; bases outside gene matches: 6. The length of the CDR3 is 16 residues. CDR3 sequence: CSAYTSGGPSYNEQFF. The CDR3 region has the DNA TGCAGTGCCTATACTAGCGGGGGGCCCTCCTACAATGAGCAGTTCTTC.

The chain uses TRBV27 and TRBJ1-2; D is perhaps TRBD1 (6 bases). Trimming pared 0 bases from V and 3 bases from J, leaving 11 bases between. The CDR3 is made up of 15 amino acids. The germline gives CDR1 MNHEY, CDR2 SMNVEV (reference sequence). Here the CDR3 reads CASSLSRGRDYGYTF. CDR3 nucleotides: TGTGCCAGCAGTTTATCACGGGGGCGAGACTATGGCTACACCTTC.

For this clonotype: This may arise from a read error, as a much more abundant clone is one base away. The genes are TRBV10-3 and TRBJ2-3, with 7 positions matching TRBD1. The J segment lost 4 bases and the V segment lost 11 bases, leaving 12 bases of the junction unmatched. The germline V gene has CDR1 ENHRY and CDR2 SYGVKD. This CDR3 comprises 14 residues. CDR3 loop: CAVGRTGHSDTQYF. The CDR3 DNA sequence: TGTGCCGTCGGAAGGACAGGCCACTCAGATACGCAGTATTTT.

J is TRBJ2-1 and V is TRBV6-5, with D unresolved. This CDR3 spans 16 amino acids. Germline values: CDR1 MNHEY, CDR2 SVGAGI. Between the trimmed V and J ends, which lost 0 bases and 8 bases, there was a span of 17 bases. CDR3 sequence reads: CASSYSPIPKRYEQFF. The CDR3 DNA reads as TGTGCCAGCAGTTACTCCCCTATCCCCAAGAGGTATGAGCAGTTCTTC.